This T cell receptor (beta chain) came from a study of CD8+CD57+ T cells in acquired aplastic anemia. Findings and limits, study-wide: CD8+ Simpson's diversity did not differ significantly between patients and controls. Patients and controls turned out to have roughly 29 CD8+ CDR3 sequences in common.

The V end was cut by 8 bases, the J end by 4 bases, with 14 bases between. Germline V CDR1 and CDR2: LNHNV, YYDKDF (reference sequence). This CDR3 spans 14 amino acids. Genomic DNA provided the template from which TCR beta VDJ and CDR3 profiles were obtained. One entry per CDR3 protein results from TCRdb running MiXCR on the reads. The sample holds roughly 170,000 distinct CDR3 sequences, around 60% seen once. This clonotype was detected many times. Its cognate antigen is unknown. The source of this sequence is a human donor in good health. The sample taken for sequencing was sorted CD4+, CD8+, or CD8+CD57+ T cells (not recorded which) from PBMCs. The chain has TRBV15 and TRBJ2-2; possibly TRBD1 for D (5 bases). The CDR3: CATATSTATGELFF. The CDR3 DNA follows: TGTGCCACCGCCACTTCGACAGCCACCGGGGAGCTGTTTTTT. Using reference TRBV15 and TRBJ2-2 for the parts outside the CDR3, the full variable domain is DAMVIQNPRYQVTQFGKPVTLSCSQTLNHNVMYWYQQKSSQAPKLLFHYYDKDFNNEADTPDNFQSRRPNTSFCFLDIRSPGLGDTAMYLCATATSTATGELFFGEGSRLTVL.